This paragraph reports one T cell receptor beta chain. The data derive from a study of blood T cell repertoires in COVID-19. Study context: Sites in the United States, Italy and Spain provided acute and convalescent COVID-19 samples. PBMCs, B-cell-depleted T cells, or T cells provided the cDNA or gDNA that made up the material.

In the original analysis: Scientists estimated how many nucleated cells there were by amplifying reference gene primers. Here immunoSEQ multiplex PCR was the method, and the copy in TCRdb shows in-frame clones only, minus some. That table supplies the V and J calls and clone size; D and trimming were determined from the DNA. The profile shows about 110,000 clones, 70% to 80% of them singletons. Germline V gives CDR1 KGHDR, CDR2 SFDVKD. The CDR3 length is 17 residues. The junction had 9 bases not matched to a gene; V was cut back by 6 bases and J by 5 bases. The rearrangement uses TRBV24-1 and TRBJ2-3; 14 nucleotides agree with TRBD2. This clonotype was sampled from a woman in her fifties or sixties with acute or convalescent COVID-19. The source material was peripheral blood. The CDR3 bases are TGTGCCACCAGTATGTGGACTAGCGGGGGGCAGGGAGATACGCAGTATTTT. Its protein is CATSMWTSGGQGDTQYF.